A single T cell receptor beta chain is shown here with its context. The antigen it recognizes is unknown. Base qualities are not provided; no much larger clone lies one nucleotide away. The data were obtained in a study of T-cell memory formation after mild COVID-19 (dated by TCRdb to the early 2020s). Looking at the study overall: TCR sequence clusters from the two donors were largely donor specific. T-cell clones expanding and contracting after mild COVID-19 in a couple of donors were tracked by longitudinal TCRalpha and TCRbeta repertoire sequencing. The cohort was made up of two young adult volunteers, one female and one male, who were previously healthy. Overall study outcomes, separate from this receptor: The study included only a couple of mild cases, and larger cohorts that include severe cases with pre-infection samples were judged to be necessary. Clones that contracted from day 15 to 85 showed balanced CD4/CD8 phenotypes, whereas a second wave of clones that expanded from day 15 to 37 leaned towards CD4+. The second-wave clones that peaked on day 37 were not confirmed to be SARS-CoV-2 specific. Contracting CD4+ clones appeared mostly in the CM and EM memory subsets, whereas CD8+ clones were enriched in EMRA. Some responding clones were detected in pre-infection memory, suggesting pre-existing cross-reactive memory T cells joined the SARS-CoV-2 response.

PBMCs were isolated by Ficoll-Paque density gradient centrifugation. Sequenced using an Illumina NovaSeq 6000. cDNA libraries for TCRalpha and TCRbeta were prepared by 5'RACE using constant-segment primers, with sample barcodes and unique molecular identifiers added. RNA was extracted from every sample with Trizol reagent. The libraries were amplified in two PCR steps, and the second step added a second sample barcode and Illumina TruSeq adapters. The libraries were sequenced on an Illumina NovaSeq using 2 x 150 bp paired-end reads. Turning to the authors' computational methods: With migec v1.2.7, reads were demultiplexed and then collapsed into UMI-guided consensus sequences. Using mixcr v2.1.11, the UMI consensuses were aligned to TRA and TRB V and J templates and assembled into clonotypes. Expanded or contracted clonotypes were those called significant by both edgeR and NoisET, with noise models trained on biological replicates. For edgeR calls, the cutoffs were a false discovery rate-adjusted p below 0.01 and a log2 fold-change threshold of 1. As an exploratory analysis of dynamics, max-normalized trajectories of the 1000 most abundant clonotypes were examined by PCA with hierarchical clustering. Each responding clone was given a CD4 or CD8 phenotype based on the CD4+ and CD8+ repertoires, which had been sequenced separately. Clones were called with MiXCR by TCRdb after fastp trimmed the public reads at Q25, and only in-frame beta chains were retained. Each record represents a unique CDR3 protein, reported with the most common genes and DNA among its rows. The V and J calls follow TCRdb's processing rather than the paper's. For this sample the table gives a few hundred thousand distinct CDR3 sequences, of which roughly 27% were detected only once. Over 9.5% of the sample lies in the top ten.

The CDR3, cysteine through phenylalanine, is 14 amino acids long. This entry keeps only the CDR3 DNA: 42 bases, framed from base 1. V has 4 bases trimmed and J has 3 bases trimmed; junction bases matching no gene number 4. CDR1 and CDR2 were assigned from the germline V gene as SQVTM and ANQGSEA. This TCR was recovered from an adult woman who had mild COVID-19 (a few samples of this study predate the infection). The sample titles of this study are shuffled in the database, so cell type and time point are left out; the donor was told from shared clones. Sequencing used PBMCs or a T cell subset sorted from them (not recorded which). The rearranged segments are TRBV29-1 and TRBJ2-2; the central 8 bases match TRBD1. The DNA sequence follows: TGCAGCGTTGCAGGGGGCTTGGACACCGGGGAGCTGTTTTTT. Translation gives CSVAGGLDTGELFF.